Shown below are 32 T cell receptor beta chains from a single sample sequenced in a study of T cell responses to AZD1222 COVID-19 vaccine. Measured with immunoSEQ multiplex PCR; TCRdb has only the in-frame clones, and not every one. The repertoire includes 100,000 to 120,000 clones, approximately 92% of them detected once, and 2% to 2.5% sits in the top ten. The sequencing used peripheral blood, collected 28 days after the second AZD1222 dose. These receptors were obtained from an adult who received the AZD1222 COVID-19 vaccine.

This clone was found a few times. J is TRBJ1-4 and V is TRBV10-2; D gene ambiguous. The CDR3 runs to 14 residues. Per germline, CDR1 WSHSY and CDR2 SAAADI. V lost 4 bases, J lost 4 bases, and 10 bases lay in between. CDR3 sequence: CASSGADLNEKLFF. CDR3 nucleotide sequence: TGCGCCAGCAGTGGGGCGGATCTTAATGAAAAACTGTTTTTT.

The chain recombines TRBV7-2 with TRBJ2-3; TRBD2 aligns across 8 bases. J was trimmed by 5 bases and V by 3 bases; bases with no gene match: 10. Germline CDR1 and CDR2: SGHTA and FQGNSA. The CDR3 loop spans 16 amino acids. This CDR3 reads CASSFQWTSRGDTQYF. Here the CDR3 DNA reads TGTGCCAGCAGCTTCCAATGGACTAGCCGGGGAGATACGCAGTATTTT.

The J gene is TRBJ2-1, the V gene TRBV11-1; no clear D. Trimming stripped 1 base from V and 7 bases from J, with 8 bases between. The CDR3 extends over 13 amino acids. Germline CDR1 reads SGHAT; CDR2 reads FQDESV (reference sequence). The CDR3 spells CASSLDQLNEQFF. CDR3 nucleotide sequence: TGTGCCAGCAGCTTAGACCAACTGAATGAGCAGTTCTTC.

The chain links TRBV5-1 to TRBJ1-6, with D unclear. Germline CDR1 SGHRS, CDR2 YFSETQ. The CDR3 has 14 residues. The ends were cut back, 7 bases at V and 10 bases at J, with 18 bases in the middle. CDR3 amino acids: CASRSEGRASPLHF. In nucleotides, the CDR3 is TGCGCCAGCCGGAGCGAGGGAAGAGCGTCACCCCTCCACTTT.

The genes are TRBV4-3 and TRBJ1-2; D unclear. V was trimmed by 2 bases and J by 2 bases, leaving 6 bases between them. The CDR3 extends over 13 amino acids. Germline V gene data show CDR1 as LGHNA and CDR2 as YSLEER. CDR3 sequence: CASSQSMNYGYTF. CDR3 bases: TGCGCCAGCAGCCAATCCATGAACTATGGCTACACCTTC.

V usage is TRBV7-2 and J usage is TRBJ2-5; TRBD2 is a possible D gene (5 bases). The CDR3 loop spans 14 amino acids. CDR1 is SGHTA, CDR2 FQGNSA, per germline. Trimming shortened V by 5 bases and J by 5 bases, and 15 bases separated the two germline ends. The CDR3 sequence: CASSRSRLRETQYF. The DNA of the CDR3 is TGTGCCAGCAGCAGGTCTCGACTACGGGAGACCCAGTACTTC.

The chain joins TRBV29-1 to TRBJ2-2, with D uncertain. CDR1 and CDR2 from the germline V gene are SQVTM and ANQGSEA. This CDR3 is built from 12 residues. V lost 7 bases to trimming and J lost 3 bases, with 9 bases between them. The CDR3 nucleotides are TGCAGCGGATTAGGTGACACCGGGGAGCTGTTTTTT. Protein: CSGLGDTGELFF.

The chain combines TRBV10-3 with TRBJ1-2, with 9 bases aligning to TRBD1. The CDR3 is 14 residues long. Germline V gives CDR1 ENHRY, CDR2 SYGVKD. J gave up 6 bases and V 7 bases, and 9 bases lay outside the gene matches. This CDR3 is CAIMGTGIRNGYTF. The CDR3 bases are TGTGCCATCATGGGGACAGGGATTCGGAATGGCTACACCTTC.

The chain has TRBV21-1 and TRBJ2-4; the D call in the table, TRBD2, was not verified against the DNA. TRBV21-1 is a documented pseudogene. The CDR3 has 17 amino acids. The DNA of the CDR3 is TGTGCCAGCAGCAAAGCGCGAGGTCAAGTAGCCAAAAACATTCAGTACTTC. It yields the protein CASSKARGQVAKNIQYF.

The gene calls are TRBV6-5 and TRBJ2-2, with D maybe TRBD1 (6 bases). CDR1 is MNHEY, CDR2 SVGAGI, per germline. The germline V and J ends were trimmed by 6 bases and 13 bases, with 24 bases remaining between them. The CDR3 is 15 residues long. DNA of the CDR3: TGTGCCAGCAGCGGGGTCCAGGGACACCGTTCTGGGCTGTTTTTT. Its protein product is CASSGVQGHRSGLFF.

The chain employs TRBV7-9 and TRBJ1-2; D gene unclear. The germline V gene encodes CDR1 SEHNR and CDR2 FQNEAQ (reference sequence). The ends were cut back, 4 bases at V and 0 bases at J, with 6 bases in the middle. The CDR3 covers 13 residues. The CDR3 region has the DNA TGTGCCAGCAGCTCTACAGCTAACTATGGCTACACCTTC. It translates to CASSSTANYGYTF.

This chain uses TRBV3-1 (or the pseudogene TRBV3-2) with TRBJ1-2; the D is unclear. The V end lost 5 bases, the J end lost 1 base, and 5 bases lay between the germline ends. The CDR3 is 12 residues long. Germline values: CDR1 LGHDT, CDR2 YNNKEL (reference sequence). The CDR3 spells CASSTRNYGYTF. CDR3 sequence (DNA): TGTGCCAGCAGCACCCGTAACTATGGCTACACCTTC.

The chain is built from TRBV7-8 and TRBJ2-7; D is undetermined. Trimming stripped 1 base from V and 0 bases from J, with 13 bases between. The CDR3 runs to 16 residues. The germline V gene encodes CDR1 SGHVS and CDR2 FQNEAQ. CDR3 region: CASSLGVQWSSYEQYF. CDR3 sequence (DNA): TGTGCCAGCAGCTTAGGAGTTCAGTGGAGCTCCTACGAGCAGTACTTC.

The chain is built from TRBV6-5 and TRBJ1-4, with no clear D. Trimming removed 0 bases from V and 5 bases from J, with 10 bases in between. The germline V gene encodes CDR1 MNHEY and CDR2 SVGAGI. The CDR3 has 15 residues. CDR3 region: CASSYSARLNEKLFF. In DNA form, the CDR3 reads TGTGCCAGCAGTTACTCAGCCCGGCTGAATGAAAAACTGTTTTTT.

The genes are TRBV9 and TRBJ1-3; D is uncertain. Germline V lookup: CDR1 SGDLS, CDR2 YYNGEE. V was pared by 0 bases and J by 4 bases, with 8 bases between. This CDR3 contains 14 residues. CDR3 nucleotide sequence: TGTGCCAGCAGCGTAGCCGCGGGAGGAAACACCATATATTTT. Encoded protein: CASSVAAGGNTIYF.

The V gene is TRBV25-1, the J gene TRBJ2-5; maybe TRBD1 (5 bases). Germline CDR1 and CDR2: MGHDK and SYGVNS. This CDR3 comprises 16 residues. V lost 3 bases and J lost 1, with 15 bases in between. The CDR3 DNA reads TGTGCCAGCAGTGATCCGTCAGGGATGTTCCAAGAGACCCAGTACTTC. Translation gives CASSDPSGMFQETQYF.

The chain couples TRBV18 to TRBJ1-1; 7 bases fit TRBD1. The CDR3 has 15 amino acids. Germline loops: CDR1 KGHSH, CDR2 LQKENI. The V gene end was trimmed by 4 bases and the J gene end by 5 bases; junction bases not matched to a gene: 10. CDR3 region: CASSQARRGGTEAFF. As DNA, the CDR3 is TGTGCCAGCTCACAGGCGCGCAGGGGGGGGACTGAAGCTTTCTTT.

The rearrangement links TRBV5-1 to TRBJ1-5; TRBD1 is a possible D gene (5 bases). The germline V and J ends were trimmed by 2 bases and 4 bases, with 10 bases remaining between them. Germline V gives CDR1 SGHRS, CDR2 YFSETQ. The CDR3 spans 14 residues. The CDR3 here is CASSLTGENQPQHF. Here the CDR3 DNA reads TGCGCCAGCAGCTTAACAGGAGAAAATCAGCCCCAGCATTTT.

The genes are TRBV27 and TRBJ2-7; 8 nucleotides agree with TRBD1. The CDR3 loop spans 14 amino acids. With V trimmed by 3 bases and J by 1 base, 2 bases remained unmatched. Germline CDR1 reads MNHEY; CDR2 reads SMNVEV (reference sequence). CDR3 coding DNA: TGTGCCAGCAGTTTGCAGGGGGCTTCCTACGAGCAGTACTTC. This gives the protein CASSLQGASYEQYF.

The rearrangement joins TRBV12-3 or TRBV12-4 to TRBJ2-7; D unclear. This CDR3 has 13 amino acids. Deletions cut 6 bases from V and 0 bases from J, with 9 bases between. The CDR3 sequence is CASRQYSSYEQYF. CDR3 in DNA: TGTGCCAGCAGGCAGTACAGCTCCTACGAGCAGTACTTC.

This clone was detected only once. The chain employs TRBV11-2 and TRBJ2-5; D is possibly TRBD2 (5 bases). Trimming pared 3 bases from V and 5 bases from J, leaving 10 bases between. CDR1 SGHAT and CDR2 FQNNGV come from the germline V gene. The CDR3 consists of 13 residues. The CDR3 loop is CASSFSEGETQYF. DNA of the CDR3: TGTGCCAGCAGCTTTTCCGAGGGCGAGACCCAGTACTTC.

The chain combines TRBV19 with TRBJ1-6, with D hard to call. Germline loops: CDR1 LNHDA, CDR2 SQIVND (reference sequence). The CDR3 length is 15 residues. V lost 7 bases and J 0 bases, leaving 10 bases between the germline ends. DNA for the CDR3: TGTGCCAGTAAAAGGGAAAGCTCCTATAATTCACCCCTCCACTTT. Translated, it gives CASKRESSYNSPLHF.

V and J are TRBV6-6 and TRBJ1-2, with no clear D. This CDR3 is built from 17 residues. Germline V gene sequence: CDR1 MNHNY, CDR2 SVGAGI (reference sequence). V was clipped by 5 bases and J by 3 bases, with 22 bases between them. CDR3 nucleotide sequence: TGTGCCAGCAGTCCCCCCCTGACCAGTCGCTCCTACTATGGCTACACCTTC. It encodes CASSPPLTSRSYYGYTF.

This clone was seen more than once but under ten times. The chain carries TRBV5-5 and TRBJ1-1, with no clear D. Looked up from germline, CDR1 is SGHKS and CDR2 is YYEKEE (reference sequence). V was cut by 4 bases and J by 1 base, with 8 bases left in between. The CDR3 runs 13 residues. The CDR3 loop is CASSVSRNTEAFF. The CDR3, as DNA: TGTGCCAGCAGCGTCAGCAGGAACACTGAAGCTTTCTTT.

The chain combines TRBV3-1 (or the pseudogene TRBV3-2) with TRBJ2-1, with TRBD1 matching 9 bases. Trimming cost V 9 bases and J 6 bases; bases outside gene matches: 6. This CDR3 region has 13 residues. The germline V gene encodes CDR1 LGHDT and CDR2 YNNKEL (reference sequence). CDR3 sequence reads: CARPDRGSNEQFF. DNA for the CDR3: TGTGCCAGACCGGACAGGGGTAGCAATGAGCAGTTCTTC.

The J gene is TRBJ1-2, the V gene TRBV4-1; the match to TRBD1 covers 7 bases. V trimming: 3 bases; J trimming: 10 bases; junction bases outside the gene matches: 11. The CDR3 is 14 amino acids. Germline values: CDR1 MGHRA, CDR2 YSYEKL. CDR3 residues: CASSQGRDRDTYTF. In nucleotides, the CDR3 is TGCGCCAGCAGCCAGGGAAGGGACAGAGACACCTACACCTTC.

This clone is termed medium-sized. The chain has TRBV7-9 and TRBJ1-6, with D unresolved. Trimming pared 3 bases from V and 9 bases from J, leaving 9 bases between. CDR3 length: 13 residues. The V gene's germline CDR1 is SEHNR and CDR2 FQNEAQ (reference sequence). The CDR3 loop is CASSFGVRSPLHF. The CDR3 coding sequence is TGTGCCAGCAGCTTCGGTGTCCGTTCACCCCTCCACTTT. Full variable domain (outside the CDR3, taken from reference TRBV7-9 and TRBJ1-6): DTGVSQNPRHKITKRGQNVTFRCDPISEHNRLYWYRQTLGQGPEFLTYFQNEAQLEKSRLLSDRFSAERPKGSFSTLEIQRTEQGDSAMYLCASSFGVRSPLHFGNGTRLTVT.

This rearrangement joins TRBV12-5 to TRBJ1-2, with unresolved D. In germline, CDR1 is LGHNT, CDR2 FRNRAP. Trimming removed 1 base from V and 6 bases from J, with 9 bases in between. The CDR3 consists of 13 residues. This CDR3 is CASGLGDLDGYTF. The CDR3 nucleotides are TGTGCTAGTGGTTTGGGGGATCTCGATGGCTACACCTTC.

The chain couples TRBV10-3 to TRBJ1-4, with 7 bases lining up with TRBD1. Trimming at V came to 10 bases and at J to 3 bases, leaving 11 bases not matched to a gene. From germline, CDR1 is ENHRY and CDR2 SYGVKD. The CDR3 sequence is 15 residues long. The CDR3 region has the DNA TGTGCCACAACGAAGACAGGGCAGGCTAATGAAAAACTGTTTTTT. This codes for CATTKTGQANEKLFF.

This rearrangement joins TRBV12-3 or TRBV12-4 to TRBJ1-2; 9 positions match TRBD1. The CDR3 spans 13 residues. Losses at the gene ends were 4 bases for V and 4 bases for J; bases not matched to a gene: 1. The CDR3 loop reads CASSSTGGYGYTF. CDR3 sequence (DNA): TGTGCCAGCAGTTCGACAGGGGGCTATGGCTACACCTTC.

The V gene is TRBV10-3, the J gene TRBJ2-7, with a tentative D call TRBD1 (5 bases). The length of the CDR3 is 13 residues. CDR1 is ENHRY and CDR2 is SYGVKD in the germline V gene. V was clipped by 2 bases and J by 3 bases, with 8 bases between them. In DNA, the CDR3 is TGTGCCATCAGTGAGGGCAGGGACTACGAGCAGTACTTC. Its protein is CAISEGRDYEQYF.

The chain recombines TRBV6-5 with TRBJ1-6; tentatively, D is TRBD1 (5 bases). Trimming removed 5 bases at V and 7 bases at J, with 12 bases between. The CDR3 has 14 amino acids. The germline V gene encodes CDR1 MNHEY and CDR2 SVGAGI. CDR3 sequence reads: CASSPRGVNSPLHF. CDR3 sequence (DNA): TGTGCCAGCAGTCCCCGAGGGGTCAATTCACCCCTCCACTTT.